Below, 12 T cell receptor beta chains from the same sample are listed, as sequenced in a study of shared clonotypes between healthy human individuals (dated by TCRdb to between 2020 and 2021). Libraries came from the immunoSEQ multiplex PCR assay. This is the immuneACCESS table as TCRdb keeps it, with only in-frame sequences that have V and J called. A part of the clones is gone; compared with another copy, unresolved V genes explain less than half, and the rest is unexplained. The sample yields approximately 530,000 clones; 95% to 96% were counted once. The leading ten clones occupy around 0.066% of the sample. Sequencing was done on a sample of naive CD4+ T cells sorted from blood. The label giving this sample's cell subset or site can be read as: CD45RA+ positively selected. Source of these receptors: a woman aged 25 to 39 in good health.

This clone was observed a single time. V gene TRBV7-9 combines with J gene TRBJ1-3, with 7 nucleotides matching TRBD1. In germline, CDR1 is SEHNR, CDR2 FQNEAQ (reference sequence). The ends lost 4 bases at V and 0 bases at J; junction bases unmatched: 15. The CDR3 is made up of 19 amino acids. The CDR3 region is CASSSPRSGNRGSGNTIYF. The CDR3 DNA reads TGTGCCAGCAGCTCGCCGAGATCCGGGAACAGGGGCTCTGGAAACACCATATATTTT.

The J gene is TRBJ2-5, the V gene TRBV7-2, with D tentatively TRBD1 or TRBD2 (5 bases each). Trimming removed 4 bases from V and 5 bases from J, with 17 bases in between. The CDR3 contains 15 residues. CDR1 SGHTA and CDR2 FQGNSA come from the germline V gene. The CDR3 DNA follows: TGTGCCAGCAGCTCGGGACGGATAAGCGGTGAGACCCAGTACTTC. Its translation: CASSSGRISGETQYF.

J is TRBJ1-2 and V is TRBV21-1. TRBV21-1 is a known pseudogene. The CDR3 has 12 residues. CDR3 amino acids: CASGEGRGGYTF. CDR3 coding DNA: TGTGCCAGCGGAGAGGGGCGCGGGGGCTACACCTTC.

This chain connects TRBV19 to TRBJ1-5, with D possibly matching TRBD1 (6 bases). V dropped 4 bases and J dropped 2 bases, with 21 bases sitting between them. Germline loops: CDR1 LNHDA, CDR2 SQIVND (reference sequence). The CDR3 spans 18 residues. The CDR3 here is CASSTLRQGKVGNQPQHF. As DNA, the CDR3 is TGTGCCAGTAGTACCCTCCGGCAGGGGAAGGTCGGCAATCAGCCCCAGCATTTT.

This clone appeared a single time. The chain uses TRBV20-1 and TRBJ2-3, with D perhaps matching TRBD2 (6 bases). This CDR3 region has 10 residues. Germline loops: CDR1 DFQATT, CDR2 SNEGSKA (reference sequence). The ends were cut back, 5 bases at V and 7 bases at J, with 7 bases in the middle. CDR3 coding DNA: TGCAGTGCTGGGGACTATACGCAGTATTTT. As protein: CSAGDYTQYF.

This clone was detected once. The CDR3 loop is CASSPGYEQYF. In nucleotides, the CDR3 is TGTGCCAGCAGCCCGGGCTACGAGCAGTACTTC. The chain is built from TRBV7-8 and TRBJ2-7; D gene unclear. The CDR3 has 11 residues. The V gene lost 5 bases and the J gene lost 3 bases, with 5 bases spanning the gap. CDR1 is SGHVS, CDR2 FQNEAQ, per germline.

This sequence joins TRBV4-1 and TRBJ2-7; 12 bases map to TRBD2. After removal of 1 base from V and 5 bases from J, the junction contained 6 bases not matched to a gene. CDR3 length: 16 amino acids. Germline values: CDR1 MGHRA, CDR2 YSYEKL. In DNA form, the CDR3 reads TGCGCCAGCAGCCAAGCCAGGACTAGCGGGATGGACGAGCAGTACTTC. Its protein is CASSQARTSGMDEQYF.

J is TRBJ1-3 and V is TRBV5-5; the D gene is possibly TRBD1 (5 bases). V lost 1 base to trimming and J lost 0 bases, with 20 bases between them. There are 19 residues in the CDR3. Per germline, CDR1 SGHKS and CDR2 YYEKEE (reference sequence). CDR3 residues: CASSLLGSAGKSSGNTIYF. The DNA of the CDR3 is TGTGCCAGCAGCTTGTTAGGATCGGCAGGGAAAAGCTCTGGAAACACCATATATTTT.

The chain recombines TRBV11-2 with TRBJ2-7; D not certain. Germline V gene sequence: CDR1 SGHAT, CDR2 FQNNGV. This CDR3 spans 12 amino acids. V dropped 4 bases and J dropped 2 bases, with 6 bases sitting between them. CDR3: CASSSPPYEQYF. The CDR3 nucleotides read TGTGCCAGCAGCTCCCCCCCCTACGAGCAGTACTTC.

This sequence joins TRBV7-2 and TRBJ1-2, with D possibly matching TRBD1 (5 bases). CDR1 SGHTA and CDR2 FQGNSA come from the germline V gene. The V and J ends lost 6 bases and 8 bases respectively, with 16 bases between them. The CDR3 runs 13 residues. The CDR3: CASRVQGVGGYTF. CDR3 sequence (DNA): TGTGCCAGCAGGGTCCAGGGAGTTGGAGGCTACACCTTC.

In DNA form, the CDR3 reads TGTGCCAGCAGCCCGCGGACCGGACGAACTACTAGATCCCCCTACGAGCAGTACTTC. Its translation: CASSPRTGRTTRSPYEQYF. This chain uses TRBV11-2 with TRBJ2-7; perhaps TRBD2 as D (5 bases). V lost 5 bases to trimming and J lost 2 bases, with 28 bases between them. This CDR3 has 19 amino acids. Germline values: CDR1 SGHAT, CDR2 FQNNGV.

The chain couples TRBV2 to TRBJ2-1; tentatively, D is TRBD1 or TRBD2 (5 bases each). Trimming left V 7 bases short and J 6 bases short, with 10 bases between. There are 12 residues in the CDR3. Germline V gene lookup returns CDR1 SNHLY and CDR2 FYNNEI. Written as DNA, the CDR3 is TGTGCCAGCATCTGGGGGAGCAATGAGCAGTTCTTC. Protein product: CASIWGSNEQFF. The whole variable domain, remainder taken from reference TRBV2 and TRBJ2-1, is EPEVTQTPSHQVTQMGQEVILRCVPISNHLYFYWYRQILGQKVEFLVSFYNNEISEKSEIFDDQFSVERPDGSNFTLKIRSTKLEDSAMYFCASIWGSNEQFFGPGTRLTVL.